This T cell receptor (beta chain) is from a study of identical twins. V was clipped by 1 base and J by 2 bases, with 15 bases between them. CDR3 size: 16 residues. Germline loops: CDR1 MGHDK, CDR2 SYGVNS. The study, taken as a whole, reports: Insertions ran lower in abundant cord blood beta clonotypes, though not in memory repertoires.

A note on this clonotype: Its antigen is as yet unknown.

A universal primer site was created by template switching, with the cDNA bearing unique molecular identifiers. TCRdb re-analysed the 5' RACE reads in MiXCR, keeping a single row per CDR3 protein. The top ten clones hold 0.25% to 0.3% of a sample with some 1,700,000 distinct CDR3 sequences, less than 40% of them seen once. The TCR originated in a newborn girl in good health. Source material: cord blood. V and J are TRBV25-1 and TRBJ2-7; weak D call: TRBD1 (5 bases). The DNA of the CDR3 is TGTGCCAGCAGTGAATGGGGCCACCAACCAGCCTACGAGCAGTACTTC. The encoded protein is CASSEWGHQPAYEQYF.